Included here is one T cell receptor beta chain sequence, with context. Antigen unknown. The data derive from a study of vaccination effects on CD4 cells after COVID-19. Study findings and constraints: Marked clonal contraction of infection- and vaccine-induced clones was seen late after vaccination.

Within the ViraFEST assay, antigen-specific CD4+ T cells underwent expansion with viral peptide pools prior to sequencing. Researchers isolated CD4+ T cells once ten to eleven days of culture had elapsed. Each participant received a vaccine that was either BNT162b2 or mRNA-1273, given as two doses. Clones were read by immunoSEQ multiplex PCR, and TCRdb kept only the in-frame ones, dropping some. The sample lists tens of thousands of clones, approximately 80% seen once, with 1% to 1.5% in the top ten. The CDR3 sequence is 14 residues long. Germline V CDR1 and CDR2: SGHVS, FQNEAQ. V was cut by 5 bases and J by 4 bases, with 14 bases left in between.

The chain employs TRBV7-8 and TRBJ2-5; tentative D call: TRBD1 (5 bases). Source: CD4+ T cells from PBMCs cultured with HCoV-229E spike peptides, taken after COVID-19 vaccination. This receptor was obtained from a human donor who received a COVID-19 vaccine. DNA of the CDR3: TGTGCCAGCAGCGAGTCCAGGGTTCTAGAGACCCAGTACTTC. Translation gives CASSESRVLETQYF.